This T cell receptor (beta chain) came from a study of cytomegalovirus exposure and HLA in healthy donors. The CDR3 is 15 amino acids. Germline V gives CDR1 KGHSH, CDR2 LQKENI. Trimming removed 3 bases from V and 4 bases from J, with 15 bases in between. With 60 Vbeta and 13 Jbeta primers, the PCR was carried out. Assay used: immunoSEQ multiplex PCR; TCRdb lists only in-frame clones, some missing. Of around 94,000 clones detected, 50% to 70% appear once; the ten largest clones hold about 4.9%. This TCR was sampled from a human donor in good health. Sequences were obtained from PBMCs. The rearrangement links TRBV18 to TRBJ1-2, with a possible D match to TRBD1 (5 bases). Written as DNA, the CDR3 is TGTGCCAGCTCACCCGGTTCAGGGTTGAGCTATGGCTACACCTTC. It yields the protein CASSPGSGLSYGYTF.